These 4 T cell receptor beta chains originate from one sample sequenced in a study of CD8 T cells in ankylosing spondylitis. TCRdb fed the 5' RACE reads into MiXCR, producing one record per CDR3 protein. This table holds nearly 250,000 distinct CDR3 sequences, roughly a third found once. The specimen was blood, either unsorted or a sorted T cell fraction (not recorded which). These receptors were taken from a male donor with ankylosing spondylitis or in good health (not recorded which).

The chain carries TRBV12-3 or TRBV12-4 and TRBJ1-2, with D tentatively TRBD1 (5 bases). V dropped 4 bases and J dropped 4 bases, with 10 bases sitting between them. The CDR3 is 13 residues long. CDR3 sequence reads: CASSSVGGYGYTF. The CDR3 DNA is TGTGCCAGCAGTTCGGTTGGGGGCTATGGCTACACCTTC.

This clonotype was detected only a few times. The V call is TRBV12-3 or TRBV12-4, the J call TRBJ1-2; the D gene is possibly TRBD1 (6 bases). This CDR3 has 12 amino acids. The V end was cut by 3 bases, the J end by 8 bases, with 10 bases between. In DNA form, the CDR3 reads TGTGCCAGCAGTTTTTCCAGGGGCGGCTACACCTTC. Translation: CASSFSRGGYTF.

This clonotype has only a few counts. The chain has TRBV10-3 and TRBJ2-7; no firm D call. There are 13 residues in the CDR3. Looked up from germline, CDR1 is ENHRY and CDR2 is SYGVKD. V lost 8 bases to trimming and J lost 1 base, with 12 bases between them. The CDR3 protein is CAIVGEISYEQYF. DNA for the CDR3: TGTGCCATCGTAGGAGAGATTTCCTACGAGCAGTACTTC.

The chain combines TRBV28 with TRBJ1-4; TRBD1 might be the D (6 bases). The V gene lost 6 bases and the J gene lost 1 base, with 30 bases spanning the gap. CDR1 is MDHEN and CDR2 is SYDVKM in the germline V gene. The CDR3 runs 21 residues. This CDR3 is CASSHWEGTRQEGVTNEKLFF. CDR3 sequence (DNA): TGTGCCAGCAGCCATTGGGAGGGGACTCGACAGGAGGGGGTAACTAATGAAAAACTGTTTTTT.